Listed below are T cell receptor beta chains from one sample, sequenced in a study of cytomegalovirus exposure and HLA in healthy donors. Using immunoSEQ multiplex PCR, the repertoire was profiled, and TCRdb retains in-frame clones only, with some absent. The table lists approximately 140,000 clones, over 65% of them singletons. Material: PBMCs. Receptors originate from a middle-aged man in good health and CMV-seropositive. Each CDR3 is given with its conserved first and last residue. The D gene is left open where the match is weak. Clone size is not always given. Where it is, it says once, few, many or a class for expanded clones.

cdr3_length	v_call	d_call	j_call	clone_size	cdr3_aa	cdr3_nt
17	TRBV7-7	TRBD2	TRBJ2-3	-	CASSLGGAGGPLDTQYF	TGTGCCAGCAGCTTAGGGGGTGCGGGAGGGCCATTGGATACGCAGTATTTT
14	TRBV27	TRBD1	TRBJ1-2	-	CASRLNSGTVGDTF	TGTGCCAGCAGGCTTAATTCCGGGACAGTGGGCGACACCTTC
13	TRBV5-1	-	TRBJ2-1	-	CASETGANNEQFF	TGCGCCAGCGAAACGGGAGCTAACAATGAGCAGTTCTTC
18	TRBV18	TRBD2	TRBJ2-7	-	CASSPPGLAGERGGEQYF	TGTGCCAGCTCACCACCGGGACTAGCGGGAGAAAGGGGAGGCGAGCAGTACTTC
16	TRBV9	-	TRBJ2-3	-	CASSPSAGARPDTQYF	TGTGCCAGCAGCCCCTCCGCGGGCGCCAGGCCAGATACGCAGTATTTT
12	TRBV12-5	-	TRBJ2-2	-	CASGLGVGELFF	TGTGCTAGTGGTTTGGGAGTCGGGGAGCTGTTTTTT
16	TRBV18	-	TRBJ1-1	few	CASSRLDTSANTEAFF	TGTGCCAGCTCACGTCTGGACACATCCGCGAACACTGAAGCTTTCTTT
17	TRBV7-9	TRBD1	TRBJ2-6	-	CASSLDRGRSGANVLTF	TGTGCCAGCAGCTTAGACAGGGGTCGCTCTGGGGCCAACGTCCTGACTTTC
13	TRBV2	TRBD1	TRBJ2-7	-	CASRGQGAREQYF	TGTGCCAGCAGGGGACAGGGGGCGAGGGAGCAGTACTTC
16	TRBV6-4	TRBD1	TRBJ2-7	-	CASTSAGDRASYEQYF	TGTGCCAGCACTTCGGCTGGGGACAGGGCCTCCTACGAGCAGTACTTC
14	TRBV6-5	TRBD1	TRBJ1-2	-	CASSYDREVSGYTF	TGTGCCAGCAGTTACGACAGGGAGGTGTCTGGCTACACCTTC
15	TRBV11-2	-	TRBJ1-1	-	CASRYTGHHGTEAFF	TGTGCCAGCAGATATACCGGACACCACGGGACTGAAGCTTTCTTT
14	TRBV5-6	-	TRBJ1-1	once	CASSLLERGTEAFF	TGTGCCAGCAGCTTGCTGGAGAGGGGGACTGAAGCTTTCTTT
16	TRBV29-1	TRBD1	TRBJ2-5	-	CSVGRRDRGRVETQYF	TGCAGCGTCGGCCGCCGGGACAGGGGGCGCGTGGAGACCCAGTACTTC
15	TRBV7-8	TRBD1	TRBJ1-2	-	CASSLAQGGAYGYTF	TGTGCCAGCAGCTTAGCGCAGGGGGGCGCCTATGGCTACACCTTC
15	TRBV19	TRBD1	TRBJ1-1	-	CASSAKGAPGTEAFF	TGTGCCAGTAGTGCCAAGGGGGCGCCCGGCACTGAAGCTTTCTTT
15	TRBV6-1	-	TRBJ1-2	few	CASSELGSRNYGYTF	TGTGCCAGCAGTGAACTGGGGAGTCGAAACTATGGCTACACCTTC
14	TRBV2	TRBD1	TRBJ1-4	-	CASSTGQGNEKLFF	TGTGCCAGCAGTACAGGACAGGGCAATGAAAAACTGTTTTTT
13	TRBV27	TRBD1	TRBJ2-7	-	CASSLNRGLEQYF	TGTGCCAGCAGTCTGAACAGGGGGCTCGAGCAGTACTTC
13	TRBV7-8	-	TRBJ1-1	-	CASSLGVNTGAFF	TGTGCCAGCAGTCTAGGGGTGAACACTGGAGCTTTCTTT
16	TRBV5-1	TRBD2	TRBJ2-7	-	CASSLGLAVLAYEQYF	TGCGCCAGCAGCCTAGGACTAGCGGTCCTCGCCTACGAGCAGTACTTC
15	TRBV14	-	TRBJ2-1	-	CASSQDRSSYNEQFF	TGTGCCAGCAGCCAAGATAGGAGCTCCTACAATGAGCAGTTCTTC
16	TRBV28	TRBD1	TRBJ2-7	-	CASSLSGQGLPYEQYF	TGTGCCAGCAGTTTATCGGGACAGGGCCTCCCCTACGAGCAGTACTTC
14	TRBV9	TRBD2	TRBJ2-3	-	CASSISGITDTQYF	TGTGCCAGCAGCATTAGCGGGATCACAGATACGCAGTATTTT
14	TRBV5-1	-	TRBJ1-3	-	CASSLTDSGNTIYF	TGCGCCAGCAGCTTAACAGACTCTGGAAACACCATATATTTT
14	TRBV19	TRBD1	TRBJ1-2	few	CASRETGPMDGYTF	TGTGCCAGTAGGGAGACAGGGCCCATGGATGGCTACACCTTC
15	TRBV6-4	TRBD2	TRBJ2-7	-	CASTGPTSGSYEQYF	TGTGCCAGCACTGGGCCGACTAGCGGATCCTACGAGCAGTACTTC
13	TRBV19	-	TRBJ1-1	-	CASSISGITEAFF	TGTGCCAGTAGTATATCAGGGATCACTGAAGCTTTCTTT
14	TRBV9	-	TRBJ2-7	-	CASSAVVNTYEQYF	TGTGCCAGCAGCGCGGTTGTAAATACGTACGAGCAGTACTTC
17	TRBV7-9	TRBD2	TRBJ2-5	-	CASSLGGASGSMETQYF	TGTGCCAGCAGCTTAGGCGGGGCTAGCGGGAGTATGGAGACCCAGTACTTC
13	TRBV5-6	-	TRBJ2-3	-	CASSGGTSDTQYF	TGTGCCAGCAGCGGAGGGACCTCAGATACGCAGTATTTT
16	TRBV4-1	-	TRBJ2-7	-	CASSPRGGGSSYEQYF	TGCGCCAGCAGCCCCCGAGGTGGCGGCAGCTCCTACGAGCAGTACTTC
14	TRBV6-1	TRBD1	TRBJ1-5	-	CASSIQGGAQPQHF	TGTGCCAGCAGCATACAGGGGGGCGCACAGCCCCAGCATTTT
13	TRBV7-3	-	TRBJ1-5	few	CASRPGSNQPQHF	TGTGCCAGCAGGCCAGGGAGCAATCAGCCCCAGCATTTT
15	TRBV28	-	TRBJ1-1	few	CASSFYDRLNTEAFF	TGTGCCAGCAGTTTCTACGACAGACTGAACACTGAAGCTTTCTTT
15	TRBV7-7	TRBD2	TRBJ2-5	-	CASSLGGTTSETQYF	TGTGCCAGCAGCTTAGGGGGGACTACTAGCGAGACCCAGTACTTC
15	TRBV9	TRBD2	TRBJ2-7	once	CASSVDPSGEYEQYF	TGTGCCAGCAGCGTAGATCCTAGCGGGGAATACGAGCAGTACTTC
16	TRBV19	TRBD1	TRBJ2-3	-	CASSVTGGARTDTQYF	TGTGCCAGTAGTGTGACAGGGGGCGCGAGAACAGATACGCAGTATTTT
16	TRBV9	-	TRBJ2-3	-	CASSARGRLSTDTQYF	TGTGCCAGCAGCGCCCGTGGCAGGTTAAGCACAGATACGCAGTATTTT
13	TRBV6-5	-	TRBJ1-1	-	CASRSTGSNEAFF	TGTGCCAGCAGGTCAACAGGGTCGAATGAAGCTTTCTTT
13	TRBV6-5	-	TRBJ1-2	-	CASSDGQGYGYTF	TGTGCCAGCAGTGACGGCCAGGGCTATGGCTACACCTTC
14	TRBV6-1	TRBD2	TRBJ2-7	-	CASSPGLATFEQYF	TGTGCCAGCAGCCCGGGACTAGCAACTTTCGAGCAGTACTTC
14	TRBV9	-	TRBJ2-7	-	CASSVEDRAYEQYF	TGTGCCAGCAGCGTAGAGGACAGAGCCTACGAGCAGTACTTC
14	TRBV18	-	TRBJ2-3	-	CASCASRGTDTQYF	TGTGCCAGCTGCGCCTCGAGAGGCACAGATACGCAGTATTTT
15	TRBV2	TRBD2	TRBJ2-1	-	CASSEGGRAGNEQFF	TGTGCCAGCAGTGAAGGTGGGAGGGCCGGAAATGAGCAGTTCTTC
11	TRBV27	-	TRBJ1-3	-	CASRQGNTIYF	TGTGCCAGCAGACAGGGAAACACCATATATTTT
19	TRBV9	TRBD1	TRBJ2-3	-	CASSPPTGTDGISTDTQYF	TGTGCCAGCAGCCCACCCACCGGGACAGATGGAATTAGCACAGATACGCAGTATTTT
14	TRBV5-6	-	TRBJ2-2	-	CASSWGAYTGELFF	TGTGCCAGCAGCTGGGGAGCTTACACCGGGGAGCTGTTTTTT
15	TRBV27	-	TRBJ2-1	-	CASSPGQTSYNEQFF	TGTGCCAGCAGTCCCGGACAGACCTCCTACAATGAGCAGTTCTTC
17	TRBV4-2	TRBD1	TRBJ2-7	-	CASRQSARQGSSYEQYF	TGTGCCAGCAGGCAATCCGCACGACAGGGTAGCTCCTACGAGCAGTACTTC
16	TRBV9	TRBD2	TRBJ2-5	few	CASSPTMGAGVETQYF	TGTGCCAGCAGCCCCACAATGGGCGCGGGAGTGGAGACCCAGTACTTC
16	TRBV7-9	TRBD2	TRBJ2-3	-	CSSSPVGRETTDTQYF	TGTTCCAGCAGCCCGGTGGGGCGGGAGACCACAGATACGCAGTATTTT
17	TRBV7-8	-	TRBJ1-5	-	CASSLGRVIHSNQPQHF	TGTGCCAGCAGCTTGGGTCGGGTAATTCATAGCAATCAGCCCCAGCATTTT
15	TRBV5-4	TRBD1	TRBJ1-2	-	CASSQTGTGNYGYTF	TGTGCCAGCAGCCAAACCGGGACAGGCAACTATGGCTACACCTTC
12	TRBV30	-	TRBJ2-7	-	CAWSPGSREQYF	TGTGCCTGGAGTCCAGGGTCAAGAGAGCAGTACTTC